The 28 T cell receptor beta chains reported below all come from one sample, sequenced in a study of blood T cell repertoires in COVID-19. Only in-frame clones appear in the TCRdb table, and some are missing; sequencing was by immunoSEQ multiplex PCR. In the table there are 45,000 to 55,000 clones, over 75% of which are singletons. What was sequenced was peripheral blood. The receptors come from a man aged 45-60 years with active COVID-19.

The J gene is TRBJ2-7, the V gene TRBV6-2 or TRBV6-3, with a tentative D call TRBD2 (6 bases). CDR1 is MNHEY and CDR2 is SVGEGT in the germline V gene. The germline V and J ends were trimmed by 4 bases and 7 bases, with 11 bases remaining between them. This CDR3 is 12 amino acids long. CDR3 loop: CASSWEAREQYF. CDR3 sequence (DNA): TGTGCCAGCAGTTGGGAGGCGAGGGAGCAGTACTTC.

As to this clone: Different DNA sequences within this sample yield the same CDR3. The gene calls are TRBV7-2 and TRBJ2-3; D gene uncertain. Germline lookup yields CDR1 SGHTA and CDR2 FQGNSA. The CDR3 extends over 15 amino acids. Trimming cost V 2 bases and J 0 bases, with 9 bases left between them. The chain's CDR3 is CASSLLAVSTDTQYF. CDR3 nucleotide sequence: TGTGCCAGCAGCTTACTTGCGGTGAGCACAGATACGCAGTATTTT. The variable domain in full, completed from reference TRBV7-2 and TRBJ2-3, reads GAGVSQSPSNKVTEKGKDVELRCDPISGHTALYWYRQSLGQGLEFLIYFQGNSAPDKSGLPSDRFSAERTGGSVSTLTIQRTQQEDSAVYLCASSLLAVSTDTQYFGPGTRLTVL.

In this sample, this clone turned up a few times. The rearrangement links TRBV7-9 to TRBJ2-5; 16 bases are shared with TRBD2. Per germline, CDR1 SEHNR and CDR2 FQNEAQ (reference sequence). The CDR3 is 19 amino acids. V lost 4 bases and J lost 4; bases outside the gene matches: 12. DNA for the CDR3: TGTGCCAGCAGCTCCCACAGGGGACTAGCGGGAGGGCCTAGAGAGACCCAGTACTTC. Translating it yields CASSSHRGLAGGPRETQYF.

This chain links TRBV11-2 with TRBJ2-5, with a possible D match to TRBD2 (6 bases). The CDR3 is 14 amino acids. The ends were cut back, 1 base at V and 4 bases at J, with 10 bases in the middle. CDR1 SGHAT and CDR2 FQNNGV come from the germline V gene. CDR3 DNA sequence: TGTGCCAGCAGCTTAGGGGACTTTGGAGAGACCCAGTACTTC. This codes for CASSLGDFGETQYF.

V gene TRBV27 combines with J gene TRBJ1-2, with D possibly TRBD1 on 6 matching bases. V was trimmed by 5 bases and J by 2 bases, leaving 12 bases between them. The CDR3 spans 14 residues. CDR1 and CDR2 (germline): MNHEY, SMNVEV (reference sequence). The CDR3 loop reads CASSPRQANYGYTF. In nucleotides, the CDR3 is TGTGCCAGCAGTCCACGACAGGCGAACTATGGCTACACCTTC.

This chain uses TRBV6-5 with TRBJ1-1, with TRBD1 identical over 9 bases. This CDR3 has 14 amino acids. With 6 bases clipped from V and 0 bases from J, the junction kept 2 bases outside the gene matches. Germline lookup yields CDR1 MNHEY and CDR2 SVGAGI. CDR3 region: CASRQGAMNTEAFF. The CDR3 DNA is TGTGCCAGCAGACAGGGGGCGATGAACACTGAAGCTTTCTTT.

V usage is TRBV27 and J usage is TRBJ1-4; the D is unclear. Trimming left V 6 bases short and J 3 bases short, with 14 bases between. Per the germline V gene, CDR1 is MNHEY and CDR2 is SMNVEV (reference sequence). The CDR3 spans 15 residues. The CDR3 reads CASRPLRAANEKLFF. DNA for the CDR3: TGTGCCAGCAGACCTTTGCGGGCCGCTAATGAAAAACTGTTTTTT. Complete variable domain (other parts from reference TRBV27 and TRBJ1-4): EAQVTQNPRYLITVTGKKLTVTCSQNMNHEYMSWYRQDPGLGLRQIYYSMNVEVTDKGDVPEGYKVSRKEKRNFPLILESPSPNQTSLYFCASRPLRAANEKLFFGSGTQLSVL.

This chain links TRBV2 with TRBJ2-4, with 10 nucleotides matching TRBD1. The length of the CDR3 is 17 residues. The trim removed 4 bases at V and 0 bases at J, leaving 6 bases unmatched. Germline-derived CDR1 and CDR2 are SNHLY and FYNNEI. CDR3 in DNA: TGTGCCAGCAGTGCGACAGGGGGCAGTTTAGCCAAAAACATTCAGTACTTC. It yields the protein CASSATGGSLAKNIQYF.

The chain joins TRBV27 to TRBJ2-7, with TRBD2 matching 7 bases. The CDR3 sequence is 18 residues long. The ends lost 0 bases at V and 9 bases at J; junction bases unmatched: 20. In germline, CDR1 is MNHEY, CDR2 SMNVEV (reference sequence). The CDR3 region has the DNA TGTGCCAGCAGTTTATCGGGATTCGGGGAGGGTCAGGTTTTCGGGCAGTACTTC. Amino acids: CASSLSGFGEGQVFGQYF.

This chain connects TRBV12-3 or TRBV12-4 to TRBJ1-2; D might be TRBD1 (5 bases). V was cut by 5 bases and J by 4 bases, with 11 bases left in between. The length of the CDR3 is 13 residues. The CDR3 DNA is TGTGCCAGCAGTGGGGCAGGCAGCTATGGCTACACCTTC. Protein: CASSGAGSYGYTF.

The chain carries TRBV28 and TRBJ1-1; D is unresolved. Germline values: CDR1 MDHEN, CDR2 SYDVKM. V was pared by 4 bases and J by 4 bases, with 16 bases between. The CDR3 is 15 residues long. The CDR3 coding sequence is TGTGCCAGCAGTTCCCCCGTCCGGGGTCCCACTGAAGCTTTCTTT. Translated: CASSSPVRGPTEAFF.

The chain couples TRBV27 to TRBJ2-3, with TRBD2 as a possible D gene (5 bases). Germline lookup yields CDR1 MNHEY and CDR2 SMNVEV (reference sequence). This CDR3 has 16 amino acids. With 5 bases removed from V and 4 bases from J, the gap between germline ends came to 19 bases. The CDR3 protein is CASSRFLRGAADTQYF. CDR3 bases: TGTGCCAGCAGTCGCTTCCTTCGGGGAGCGGCAGATACGCAGTATTTT.

CDR3 sequence reads: CASSGRGGNSPLHF. For the CDR3, the DNA is TGTGCCAGCAGCGGACGGGGAGGAAATTCACCCCTCCACTTT. The chain joins TRBV5-6 to TRBJ1-6; no clear D. This CDR3 is built from 14 residues. CDR1 SGHDT and CDR2 YYEEEE come from the germline V gene. Trimming took off 4 bases at V and 7 bases at J, with 12 bases between the two ends.

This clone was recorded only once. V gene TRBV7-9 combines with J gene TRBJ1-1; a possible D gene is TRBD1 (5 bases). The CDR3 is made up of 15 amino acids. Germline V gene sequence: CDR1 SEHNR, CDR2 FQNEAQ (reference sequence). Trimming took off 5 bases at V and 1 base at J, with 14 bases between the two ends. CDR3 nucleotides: TGTGCCAGCAGCCCTCGGGGGTCGCGGAACACTGAAGCTTTCTTT. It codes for CASSPRGSRNTEAFF.

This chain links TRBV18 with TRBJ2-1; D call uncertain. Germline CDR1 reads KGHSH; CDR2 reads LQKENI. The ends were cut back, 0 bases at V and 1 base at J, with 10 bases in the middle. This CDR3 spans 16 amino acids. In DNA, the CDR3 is TGTGCCAGCTCACCACCGTTGGCCGCTTCCTACAATGAGCAGTTCTTC. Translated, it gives CASSPPLAASYNEQFF.

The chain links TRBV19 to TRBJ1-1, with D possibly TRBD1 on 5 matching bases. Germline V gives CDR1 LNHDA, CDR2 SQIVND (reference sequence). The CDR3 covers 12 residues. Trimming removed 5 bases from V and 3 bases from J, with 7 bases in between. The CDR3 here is CASSRGDTEAFF. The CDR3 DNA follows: TGTGCCAGTAGTCGGGGGGACACTGAAGCTTTCTTT.

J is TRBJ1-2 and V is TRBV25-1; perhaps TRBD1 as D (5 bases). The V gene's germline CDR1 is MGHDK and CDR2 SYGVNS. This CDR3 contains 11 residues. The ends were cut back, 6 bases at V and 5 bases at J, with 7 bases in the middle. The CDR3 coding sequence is TGTGCCAGCAGCCGGGGGTATGGCTACACCTTC. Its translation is CASSRGYGYTF.

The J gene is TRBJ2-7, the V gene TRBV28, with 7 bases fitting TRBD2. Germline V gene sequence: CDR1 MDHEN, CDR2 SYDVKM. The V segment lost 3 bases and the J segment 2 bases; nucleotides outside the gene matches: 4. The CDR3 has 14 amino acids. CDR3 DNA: TGTGCCAGCAGTTTGGGAGGGGATCCCTACGAGCAGTACTTC. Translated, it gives CASSLGGDPYEQYF.

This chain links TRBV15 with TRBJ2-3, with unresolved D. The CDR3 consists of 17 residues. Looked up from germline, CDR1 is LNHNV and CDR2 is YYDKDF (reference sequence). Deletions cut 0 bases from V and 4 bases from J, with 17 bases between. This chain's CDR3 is CATSRDQRSSIADTQYF. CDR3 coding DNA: TGTGCCACCAGCAGAGATCAGAGGAGCTCTATTGCAGATACGCAGTATTTT.

In DNA form, the CDR3 reads TGTGCCAGCAGTTACGATGGGAGGCGCACCGGGGAGCTGTTTTTT. Its protein product is CASSYDGRRTGELFF. The chain employs TRBV6-5 and TRBJ2-2, with D perhaps TRBD2 (6 bases). Germline assignment: CDR1 MNHEY and CDR2 SVGAGI. CDR3 size: 15 residues. V was trimmed by 2 bases and J by 4 bases, leaving 11 bases between them.

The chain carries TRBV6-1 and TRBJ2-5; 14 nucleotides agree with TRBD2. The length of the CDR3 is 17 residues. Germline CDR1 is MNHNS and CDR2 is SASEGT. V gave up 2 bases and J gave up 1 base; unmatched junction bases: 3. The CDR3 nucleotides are TGTGCCAGCAGTGAACGACTAGCGGGGGGGCCCCAAGAGACCCAGTACTTC. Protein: CASSERLAGGPQETQYF.

The CDR3: CASSQSPPREQYF. The CDR3 region has the DNA TGTGCCAGCAGCCAATCCCCTCCTAGAGAGCAGTACTTC. This chain joins TRBV7-2 and TRBJ2-7; no clear D gene. V lost 5 bases, J lost 7 bases, and 15 bases lay in between. The V gene's germline CDR1 is SGHTA and CDR2 FQGNSA. The length of the CDR3 is 13 residues.

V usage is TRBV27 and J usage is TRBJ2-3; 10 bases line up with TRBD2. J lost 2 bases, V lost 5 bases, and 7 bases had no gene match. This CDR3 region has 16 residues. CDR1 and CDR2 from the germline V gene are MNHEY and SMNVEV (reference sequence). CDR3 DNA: TGTGCCAGCAGTGAGCGGGGGGGCGGCCCCACAGATACGCAGTATTTT. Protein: CASSERGGGPTDTQYF.

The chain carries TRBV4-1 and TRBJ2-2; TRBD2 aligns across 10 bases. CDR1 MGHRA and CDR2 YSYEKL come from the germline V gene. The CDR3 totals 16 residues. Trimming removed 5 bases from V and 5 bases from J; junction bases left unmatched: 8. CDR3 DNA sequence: TGCGCCAGCAGCGGAGCGGGAGGGCCCATGACCGGGGAGCTGTTTTTT. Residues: CASSGAGGPMTGELFF.

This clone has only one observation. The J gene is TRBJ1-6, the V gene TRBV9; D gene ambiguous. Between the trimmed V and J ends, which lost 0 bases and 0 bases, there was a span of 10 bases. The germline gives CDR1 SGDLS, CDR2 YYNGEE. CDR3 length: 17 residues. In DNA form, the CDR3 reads TGTGCCAGCAGCGTAGGGTACCGGAGCTCCTATAATTCACCCCTCCACTTT. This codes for CASSVGYRSSYNSPLHF.

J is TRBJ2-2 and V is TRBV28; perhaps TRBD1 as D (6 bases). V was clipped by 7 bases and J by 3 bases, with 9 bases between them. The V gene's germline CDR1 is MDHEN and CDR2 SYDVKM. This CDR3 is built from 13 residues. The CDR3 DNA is TGTGCCAGCATTAACAGGGACACCGGGGAGCTGTTTTTT. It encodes CASINRDTGELFF.

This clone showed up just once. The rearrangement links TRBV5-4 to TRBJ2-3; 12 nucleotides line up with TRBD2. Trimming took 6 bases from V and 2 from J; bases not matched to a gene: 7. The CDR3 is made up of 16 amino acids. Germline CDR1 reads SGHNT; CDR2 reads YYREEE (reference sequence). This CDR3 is CASNVLAGGDTDTQYF. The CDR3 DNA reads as TGTGCCAGCAACGTACTAGCGGGAGGAGACACAGATACGCAGTATTTT.

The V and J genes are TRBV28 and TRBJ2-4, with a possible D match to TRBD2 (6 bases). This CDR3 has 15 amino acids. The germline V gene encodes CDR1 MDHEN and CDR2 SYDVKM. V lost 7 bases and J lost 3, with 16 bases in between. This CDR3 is CASMVTGGVKNIQYF. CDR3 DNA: TGTGCCAGCATGGTGACTGGCGGGGTCAAAAACATTCAGTACTTC.